These 22 T cell receptor beta chains originate from one sample sequenced in a study of blood T cells in healthy people across ages (dated by TCRdb to about 2015). The library was obtained by 5' RACE. Data came from an Illumina HiSeq 2500. A second PCR of about 6 to 12 cycles was run with a J-beta primer mix and a sample-barcoded 5' primer. TCRdb reprocessing: public reads trimmed at Q25 with fastp, clones called with MiXCR, in-frame beta chains kept. Rows with a matching CDR3 protein are joined into one entry that keeps the most common DNA and genes. Counted in this sample were 700,000 or so distinct CDR3 sequences; over 20% of them appeared once. Around a fifth of the sample is taken by the ten largest. Specimen: blood. Receptor source: a man between 70 and 80 years old in good health.

This clonotype was seen at least ten times. J is TRBJ1-2 and V is TRBV29-1, with D unresolved. V was pared by 5 bases and J by 2 bases, with 6 bases between. CDR1 and CDR2 from the germline V gene are SQVTM and ANQGSEA. The CDR3 consists of 11 residues. This CDR3 reads CSVFGNYGYTF. DNA for the CDR3: TGCAGCGTTTTTGGGAACTATGGCTACACCTTC.

The chain carries TRBV5-5 and TRBJ2-5, with D possibly matching TRBD2 (7 bases). CDR1 is SGHKS, CDR2 YYEKEE, per germline (reference sequence). The length of the CDR3 is 13 residues. Deletions cut 9 bases from V and 5 bases from J, with 17 bases between. The CDR3 is CATGARGQETQYF. The CDR3 DNA is TGTGCCACCGGGGCGCGGGGGCAGGAGACCCAGTACTTC.

CDR3 loop: CSASPTTSISYNEQFF. In DNA, the CDR3 is TGCAGTGCTAGCCCTACTACCTCGATCTCCTACAATGAGCAGTTCTTC. The V gene is TRBV20-1, the J gene TRBJ2-1, with D unresolved. CDR1 and CDR2 from the germline V gene are DFQATT and SNEGSKA (reference sequence). This CDR3 region has 16 residues. V lost 3 bases and J lost 0, with 15 bases in between.

About this clonotype: A junction boundary mismatches the germline segment, possibly from a read error. This chain connects TRBV5-4 to TRBJ2-3; 7 bases map to TRBD2. In germline, CDR1 is SGHNT, CDR2 YYREEE (reference sequence). This CDR3 spans 15 amino acids. In DNA form, the CDR3 reads TGTGCCTGCAGCGGGGACTACTTAAGCACAGATACGCAGTATTTT. Its translation is CACSGDYLSTDTQYF.

This clonotype appeared once. Mismatch with germline at one junction end may stem from a read error. V gene TRBV20-1 combines with J gene TRBJ2-3, with 10 bases lining up with TRBD1. Germline CDR1 and CDR2: DFQATT and SNEGSKA (reference sequence). The CDR3 is made up of 14 amino acids. CDR3 protein: CSAQGQGTTDMQYF. The CDR3 DNA reads as TGCAGTGCGCAGGGACAGGGGACCACAGATATGCAGTATTTT.

This clonotype has a count of ten or more. For the CDR3, the DNA is TGTGCCAGCACCTACCGGGGTAGCAATCAGCCCCAGCATTTT. Its translation is CASTYRGSNQPQHF. The chain is built from TRBV12-3 or TRBV12-4 and TRBJ1-5; no clear D gene. The length of the CDR3 is 14 residues. Trimming shortened V by 7 bases and J by 0 bases, and 10 bases separated the two germline ends.

This clonotype was seen more than once but under ten times. The gene calls are TRBV2 and TRBJ2-5, with D unclear. The V end was cut by 8 bases, the J end by 5 bases, with 18 bases between. Germline CDR1 SNHLY, CDR2 FYNNEI. The CDR3 totals 14 residues. The CDR3 reads CASLRSSNQETQYF. The CDR3 region has the DNA TGTGCCAGCCTAAGATCGTCCAATCAGGAGACCCAGTACTTC.

This clonotype was picked up a small number of times. The chain couples TRBV7-2 to TRBJ2-5, with 7 bases fitting TRBD2. Unmatched junction bases numbered 5, after V lost 1 base and J lost 3 bases. Germline V gene data show CDR1 as SGHTA and CDR2 as FQGNSA. CDR3 length: 15 amino acids. CDR3: CASSLGELAEETQYF. For the CDR3, the DNA is TGTGCCAGCAGCTTAGGTGAGCTAGCGGAAGAGACCCAGTACTTC.

With respect to this clonotype: One junction end does not reproduce the germline sequence, and a read error may be involved. The genes are TRBV13 and TRBJ1-3, with 7 nucleotides matching TRBD1. CDR3 length equals 16 residues. The germline V gene encodes CDR1 PRHDT and CDR2 FYEKMQ (reference sequence). The CDR3 loop is CASSSGQEDSGNTMYF. Written as DNA, the CDR3 is TGTGCCAGCAGTTCTGGACAGGAAGACTCTGGAAACACCATGTATTTT. Variable domain in full (rest from reference TRBV13 and TRBJ1-3): AAGVIQSPRHLIKEKRETATLKCYPIPRHDTVYWYQQGPGQDPQFLISFYEKMQSDKGSIPDRFSAQQFSDYHSELNMSSLELGDSALYFCASSSGQEDSGNTMYFGEGSWLTVV.

This clonotype was detected a few times. V gene TRBV9 combines with J gene TRBJ1-3; no firm D call. This CDR3 has 14 amino acids. Between the trimmed V and J ends, which lost 9 bases and 0 bases, there was a span of 13 bases. In germline, CDR1 is SGDLS, CDR2 YYNGEE. The chain's CDR3 is CAKIRRRSGNTIYF. The CDR3 nucleotides are TGTGCCAAGATAAGACGGCGCTCTGGAAACACCATATATTTT.

Only a few counts were recorded for this clonotype. One end of the junction varies from germline; a read error may be responsible. V is TRBV20-1 and J is TRBJ2-1; D might be TRBD2 (6 bases). The length of the CDR3 is 13 residues. Germline CDR1 DFQATT, CDR2 SNEGSKA (reference sequence). The DNA of the CDR3 is TGCAGTGCTAGAGATGGAGGGGTGGAGACCCAGTGCTTC. It yields the protein CSARDGGVETQCF.

The sample holds a few counts of this clonotype. This chain joins TRBV12-3 or TRBV12-4 and TRBJ1-6; D possibly corresponds to TRBD1 (5 bases). V was trimmed by 4 bases and J by 2 bases, leaving 12 bases between them. The CDR3 loop spans 16 amino acids. CDR3 sequence reads: CASSSWGNPYNSPLHF. CDR3 coding DNA: TGTGCCAGCAGTTCATGGGGGAATCCCTATAATTCACCCCTCCACTTT.

This clonotype came up many times. The chain couples TRBV20-1 to TRBJ2-3, with TRBD2 matching over 7 bases. This CDR3 comprises 13 residues. J lost 2 bases, V lost 7 bases, and 6 bases had no gene match. Germline V lookup: CDR1 DFQATT, CDR2 SNEGSKA (reference sequence). CDR3 amino acids: CSGPRDYTDTQYF. CDR3 DNA sequence: TGCAGTGGCCCCCGGGACTACACAGATACGCAGTATTTT.

This clonotype has just a few counts. The V gene is TRBV20-1, the J gene TRBJ1-5; weak D call: TRBD1 (5 bases). V was shortened by 0 bases and J by 6 bases, with 15 bases between the two germline ends. This CDR3 has 15 amino acids. The germline V gene has CDR1 DFQATT and CDR2 SNEGSKA (reference sequence). The CDR3 is CSARDRGIGIQPQHF. For the CDR3, the DNA is TGCAGTGCTAGAGATAGGGGAATAGGGATTCAGCCCCAGCATTTT.

The rearrangement links TRBV30 to TRBJ1-4, with 7 nucleotides matching TRBD1. Germline V gives CDR1 GTSNPN, CDR2 SVGIG (reference sequence). CDR3 length equals 15 residues. J lost 5 bases, V lost 3 bases, and 9 bases had no gene match. The DNA of the CDR3 is TGTGCCTGGAGCCCCGGGACAGCCTCGAATGAAAAACTGTTTTTT. Translated, it gives CAWSPGTASNEKLFF.

V and J are TRBV29-1 and TRBJ1-2, with D hard to call. Trimming cost V 3 bases and J 5 bases, with 7 bases left between them. CDR3 length: 11 amino acids. The germline V gene encodes CDR1 SQVTM and CDR2 ANQGSEA. The CDR3 spells CSVDWGYGYTF. The DNA for the CDR3 is TGCAGCGTTGATTGGGGATATGGCTACACCTTC. The complete variable domain, with remaining parts taken from reference TRBV29-1 and TRBJ1-2, reads SAVISQKPSRDICQRGTSLTIQCQVDSQVTMMFWYRQQPGQSLTLIATANQGSEATYESGFVIDKFPISRPNLTFSTLTVSNMSPEDSSIYLCSVDWGYGYTFGSGTRLTVV.

This clonotype turned up a few times. This chain joins TRBV11-2 and TRBJ2-6; no clear D gene. This CDR3 has 13 amino acids. Deletions cut 2 bases from V and 3 bases from J, with 2 bases between. Germline V gene data show CDR1 as SGHAT and CDR2 as FQNNGV. CDR3 in amino acids: CASSLYGANVLTF. The CDR3, as DNA: TGTGCCAGCAGCTTATATGGGGCCAACGTCCTGACTTTC.

This chain connects TRBV15 to TRBJ2-1; unclear D gene. V lost 5 bases, J lost 3 bases, and 11 bases lay in between. Germline loops: CDR1 LNHNV, CDR2 YYDKDF (reference sequence). The CDR3 totals 14 residues. This CDR3 is CATSERSYYNEQFF. The DNA for the CDR3 is TGTGCCACCAGCGAAAGAAGTTACTACAATGAGCAGTTCTTC. The full variable domain, completed using reference TRBV15 and TRBJ2-1, is DAMVIQNPRYQVTQFGKPVTLSCSQTLNHNVMYWYQQKSSQAPKLLFHYYDKDFNNEADTPDNFQSRRPNTSFCFLDIRSPGLGDTAMYLCATSERSYYNEQFFGPGTRLTVL.

This CDR3 reads CASSSYSSPGRSYEQYF. As DNA, the CDR3 is TGTGCCAGCAGTTCTTACTCGTCACCGGGACGATCCTACGAGCAGTACTTC. This chain uses TRBV27 with TRBJ2-7; D might be TRBD1 or TRBD2, each matching 5 bases. Germline V gives CDR1 MNHEY, CDR2 SMNVEV (reference sequence). V gave up 4 bases and J gave up 1 base, with 20 bases separating them. This CDR3 has 17 residues.

This chain links TRBV20-1 with TRBJ2-2; 8 bases align to TRBD1. Germline-derived CDR1 and CDR2 are DFQATT and SNEGSKA (reference sequence). V shed 2 bases and J 6 bases; nucleotides not matched to a gene: 8. This CDR3 has 15 amino acids. Here the CDR3 reads CSARKSRGQAGELFF. The CDR3 bases are TGCAGTGCTAGAAAAAGCAGGGGGCAAGCCGGGGAGCTGTTTTTT.

This clonotype was detected only once. The chain employs TRBV9 and TRBJ1-6; D not certain. The germline V gene encodes CDR1 SGDLS and CDR2 YYNGEE. The V end was cut by 0 bases, the J end by 2 bases, with 6 bases between. The CDR3 extends over 15 amino acids. CDR3 DNA: TGTGCCAGCAGCGTAGGGGAAGCCTATAATTCACCCCTCCACTTT. Its translation is CASSVGEAYNSPLHF.

V gene TRBV2 combines with J gene TRBJ1-4, with D unclear. The germline V gene encodes CDR1 SNHLY and CDR2 FYNNEI. The CDR3 is 13 amino acids. V lost 7 bases, J lost 4 bases, and 10 bases lay in between. CDR3 sequence reads: CASNMVLNEKLFF. CDR3 sequence (DNA): TGTGCCAGCAATATGGTCCTTAATGAAAAACTGTTTTTT.